The clone carrying this T cell receptor beta chain occurred a few times. The source of the sample is a study of regulatory T cells in long-lasting Graves disease. V was clipped by 5 bases and J by 7 bases; unmatched bases: 9. Germline CDR1 MNHEY, CDR2 SMNVEV (reference sequence). This CDR3 has 15 residues. In building TCR beta libraries, iRepertoire HTBI primers were used together with Arm-PCR of CDR3 regions. TCRdb used MiXCR to reprocess the multiplex PCR reads, holding one entry per CDR3 protein. The data contain about 420,000 distinct CDR3 sequences, roughly 17% of them singletons. Documented time point: newly diagnosed GD, antithyroid drugs for less than 3 months. Following extraction of RNA from PBMCs, that RNA was used to make the TCR library. These same data were also listed under a study on T cells in Graves' hyperthyroidism and ophthalmopathy. That source adds: The study used the HTBI primer set for a first-round RT-PCR of the TCR CDR3.

This receptor was identified in a woman in her late teens or twenties with Graves disease. Source: peripheral blood mononuclear cells (PBMCs), taken at new diagnosis, from a patient treated with antithyroid drugs. This rearrangement joins TRBV27 to TRBJ1-2, with 11 bases matching TRBD1. The CDR3 bases are TGTGCCAGCAGTGTAGGGACAGGGGGTGTATTTGGCTACACCTTC. Protein product: CASSVGTGGVFGYTF.